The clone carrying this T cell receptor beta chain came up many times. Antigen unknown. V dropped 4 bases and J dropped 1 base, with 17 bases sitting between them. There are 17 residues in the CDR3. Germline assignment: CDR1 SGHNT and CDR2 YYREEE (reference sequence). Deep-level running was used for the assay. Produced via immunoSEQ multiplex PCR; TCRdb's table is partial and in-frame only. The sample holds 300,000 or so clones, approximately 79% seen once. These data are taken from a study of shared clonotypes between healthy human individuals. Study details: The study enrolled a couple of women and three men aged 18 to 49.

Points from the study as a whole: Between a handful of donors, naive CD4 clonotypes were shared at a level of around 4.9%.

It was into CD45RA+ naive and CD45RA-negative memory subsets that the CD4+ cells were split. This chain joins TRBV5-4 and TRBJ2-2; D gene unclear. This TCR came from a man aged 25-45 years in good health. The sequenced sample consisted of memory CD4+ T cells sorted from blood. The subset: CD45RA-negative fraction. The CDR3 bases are TGTGCCAGCAGCGGTCTTGGAGCGCCCGGGAACACCGGGGAGCTGTTTTTT. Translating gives CASSGLGAPGNTGELFF.